These 27 T cell receptor beta chains were all obtained from the same sample, sequenced in a study of shared clonotypes between healthy human individuals. It was CD45RO-negative cells, positively selected for CCR7, that made up naive CD8 cells, with terminally differentiated effector memory CD45RA+ cells excluded. Generated by immunoSEQ multiplex PCR, the TCRdb table keeps only in-frame clones and is missing some. Altogether 560,000 or so clones are present, about 96% being singletons, with the ten largest covering roughly 0.1%. The sequenced material came from naive CD8+ T cells sorted from blood. The source of these receptors is a woman in her 30s in good health.

The chain has TRBV29-1 and TRBJ2-3, with D perhaps TRBD2 (5 bases). The ends were cut back, 3 bases at V and 3 bases at J, with 10 bases in the middle. The CDR3 covers 13 residues. Germline-derived CDR1 and CDR2 are SQVTM and ANQGSEA. CDR3 DNA: TGCAGCGTTGACCGGGAAGGGACAGATACGCAGTATTTT. Its translation is CSVDREGTDTQYF.

In DNA, the CDR3 is TGTGCCAGCAGCCCGACAGGGGCGTACACCGGGGAGCTGTTTTTT. It is translated as CASSPTGAYTGELFF. The chain uses TRBV5-6 and TRBJ2-2; 8 bases are a match to TRBD1. The CDR3 has 15 residues. V dropped 4 bases and J dropped 3; count of bases not matched to a gene: 5. Germline CDR1 reads SGHDT; CDR2 reads YYEEEE.

The chain carries TRBV10-2 and TRBJ1-1; no firm D call. Trimming stripped 3 bases from V and 6 bases from J, with 23 bases between. Germline lookup yields CDR1 WSHSY and CDR2 SAAADI. This CDR3 has 17 amino acids. In nucleotides, the CDR3 is TGCGCCAGCAGTGAATCAGGATCCAGACCGAGTGTCCCTGAAGCTTTCTTT. Its translation is CASSESGSRPSVPEAFF.

The CDR3 nucleotides read TGTGCCAGTAGCCGGGGACAAGGTTTTTTCGAGCAGTACTTC. Translating gives CASSRGQGFFEQYF. The J gene is TRBJ2-7, the V gene TRBV5-4; perhaps TRBD1 as D (6 bases). The V and J ends lost 8 bases and 6 bases respectively, with 21 bases between them. Germline-derived CDR1 and CDR2 are SGHNT and YYREEE (reference sequence). CDR3 length: 14 residues.

CDR3 in amino acids: CASRQDRDNEKLFF. As DNA, the CDR3 is TGTGCCAGTAGGCAGGACAGGGATAATGAAAAACTGTTTTTT. The rearrangement links TRBV19 to TRBJ1-4; 8 bases align to TRBD1. The V and J ends lost 6 bases and 4 bases, in that order; junction bases with no gene match: 4. From germline, CDR1 is LNHDA and CDR2 SQIVND (reference sequence). The CDR3 runs 14 residues.

The chain employs TRBV2 and TRBJ2-7; 8 bases match TRBD1. With 3 bases clipped from V and 2 bases from J, the junction kept 9 bases outside the gene matches. The CDR3 contains 16 residues. The V gene's germline CDR1 is SNHLY and CDR2 FYNNEI. The CDR3 DNA is TGTGCCAGCAGTGAGCTGCGGACAGGGCCCACCTACGAGCAGTACTTC. Translated: CASSELRTGPTYEQYF.

The chain combines TRBV4-2 with TRBJ1-5; TRBD1 matches 9 bases. Germline trimming cut 0 bases from V and 2 bases from J; bases unmatched to any gene: 5. Germline V gene data show CDR1 as LGHNA and CDR2 as YNFKEQ. This CDR3 is 17 amino acids long. Written as DNA, the CDR3 is TGTGCCAGCAGCCAAGATCTGACAGGGGGGGGCAATCAGCCCCAGCATTTT. The encoded protein is CASSQDLTGGGNQPQHF.

The V gene is TRBV19, the J gene TRBJ2-3; D may match TRBD1 or TRBD2 (5 bases each). In germline, CDR1 is LNHDA, CDR2 SQIVND (reference sequence). The CDR3 is made up of 15 amino acids. Deletions cut 5 bases from V and 2 bases from J, with 14 bases between. CDR3 coding DNA: TGTGCCAGTAGTCTCCACGCCGGGACCACAGATACGCAGTATTTT. Residues: CASSLHAGTTDTQYF.

The V and J genes are TRBV7-9 and TRBJ2-1; 8 nucleotides line up with TRBD1. The junction had 9 bases not matched to a gene; V was cut back by 5 bases and J by 0 bases. Germline V gives CDR1 SEHNR, CDR2 FQNEAQ (reference sequence). This CDR3 region has 17 residues. The CDR3 DNA is TGTGCCAGCAGCCCAGACAGGGGCGGAATCTCCTACAATGAGCAGTTCTTC. This translates into CASSPDRGGISYNEQFF.

The J gene is TRBJ2-7, the V gene TRBV5-5; D not certain. Trimming took 2 bases from V and 1 from J, leaving 7 bases between them. Germline V gene data show CDR1 as SGHKS and CDR2 as YYEKEE (reference sequence). The CDR3 length is 13 residues. The CDR3 DNA follows: TGTGCCAGCAGCTTAATCGAGTCCTACGAGCAGTACTTC. Protein: CASSLIESYEQYF.

The chain uses TRBV28 and TRBJ2-3; tentative D call: TRBD2 (5 bases). The CDR3 runs 16 residues. Germline CDR1 reads MDHEN; CDR2 reads SYDVKM. Trimming shortened V by 1 base and J by 0 bases, and 11 bases separated the two germline ends. The chain's CDR3 is CASSLFPERSTDTQYF. The CDR3 region has the DNA TGTGCCAGCAGTTTATTCCCCGAGCGGAGCACAGATACGCAGTATTTT. Full variable domain (remainder filled in from reference TRBV28 and TRBJ2-3): DVKVTQSSRYLVKRTGEKVFLECVQDMDHENMFWYRQDPGLGLRLIYFSYDVKMKEKGDIPEGYSVSREKKERFSLILESASTNQTSMYLCASSLFPERSTDTQYFGPGTRLTVL.

This clone appeared a few times. The rearrangement links TRBV19 to TRBJ1-2, with a tentative D call TRBD1 (5 bases). The CDR3 has 16 residues. Trimming pared 5 bases from V and 5 bases from J, leaving 21 bases between. CDR1 and CDR2 from the germline V gene are LNHDA and SQIVND (reference sequence). The CDR3, as DNA: TGTGCCAGTAGTGGCGGGGCTGGGCGAGAAGGGTATGGCTACACCTTC. It is translated as CASSGGAGREGYGYTF.

This chain connects TRBV27 to TRBJ2-3; 7 bases fit TRBD2. Germline assignment: CDR1 MNHEY and CDR2 SMNVEV (reference sequence). The CDR3 runs to 16 residues. J gave up 2 bases and V 0 bases, and 5 bases lay outside the gene matches. The CDR3 here is CASSLSPLAPTDTQYF. CDR3 nucleotides: TGTGCCAGCAGTTTATCCCCACTAGCGCCCACAGATACGCAGTATTTT.

The genes are TRBV5-4 and TRBJ2-5, with a weak D call TRBD1 (5 bases). The DNA end favors TRBJ2-7, so the J call may be wrong. CDR1 and CDR2 (germline): SGHNT, YYREEE (reference sequence). The CDR3 loop spans 19 amino acids. CDR3 loop: CASSSDGEGVVLRSYEQYF. The CDR3 DNA follows: TGTGCCAGCAGCTCCGACGGCGAAGGGGTGGTCCTACGCTCCTACGAGCAGTACTTC.

V is TRBV6-5 and J is TRBJ1-3; D is ambiguous. Trimming shortened V by 5 bases and J by 9 bases, and 20 bases separated the two germline ends. The CDR3 has 15 amino acids. The V gene's germline CDR1 is MNHEY and CDR2 SVGAGI. The CDR3 DNA reads as TGTGCCAGCAGTACCTTCCTTTCGACGGGTAGCACCATATATTTT. It yields the protein CASSTFLSTGSTIYF.

The chain combines TRBV21-1 with TRBJ2-7; the table calls TRBD2, which could not be checked here. TRBV21-1 counts as a pseudogene. The CDR3 totals 16 residues. The CDR3 spells CASSKKRLAGLYEQYF. The CDR3 nucleotides read TGTGCCAGCAGCAAAAAAAGACTAGCGGGGTTGTACGAGCAGTACTTC.

The V and J genes are TRBV30 and TRBJ2-1, with D possibly matching TRBD2 (6 bases). Germline V gene lookup returns CDR1 GTSNPN and CDR2 SVGIG (reference sequence). V gave up 8 bases and J gave up 4 bases, with 24 bases separating them. The CDR3 has 16 residues. CDR3 region: CAGKRGTLFEYNEQFF. CDR3 nucleotides: TGTGCCGGAAAACGGGGGACCTTATTCGAATACAATGAGCAGTTCTTC.

This chain joins TRBV19 and TRBJ1-5; D uncertain. Germline-derived CDR1 and CDR2 are LNHDA and SQIVND (reference sequence). Trimming stripped 8 bases from V and 1 base from J, with 12 bases between. This CDR3 is built from 14 residues. The CDR3 sequence: CASGASLSNQPQHF. CDR3 nucleotide sequence: TGTGCCAGTGGAGCCAGTTTAAGCAATCAGCCCCAGCATTTT.

The chain joins TRBV19 to TRBJ2-1; maybe TRBD2 (5 bases). CDR3 length: 13 residues. V dropped 3 bases and J dropped 8 bases, with 11 bases sitting between them. Per the germline V gene, CDR1 is LNHDA and CDR2 is SQIVND (reference sequence). The CDR3 here is CASSIRPSHEQFF. The CDR3 DNA reads as TGTGCCAGTAGTATTAGACCTAGCCATGAGCAGTTCTTC. The entire variable domain, with the rest obtained from reference TRBV19 and TRBJ2-1, is as follows: DGGITQSPKYLFRKEGQNVTLSCEQNLNHDAMYWYRQDPGQGLRLIYYSQIVNDFQKGDIAEGYSVSREKKESFPLTVTSAQKNPTAFYLCASSIRPSHEQFFGPGTRLTVL.

The table lists this clone with a count of one. This chain uses TRBV7-9 with TRBJ2-5; 10 bases match TRBD2. The CDR3 is 15 residues long. Looked up from germline, CDR1 is SEHNR and CDR2 is FQNEAQ (reference sequence). The V and J ends lost 3 bases and 2 bases, in that order; junction bases with no gene match: 3. CDR3 amino acids: CASSLTSGPQETQYF. The CDR3 DNA sequence: TGTGCCAGCAGCTTGACTAGCGGGCCACAAGAGACCCAGTACTTC. Supplemented by reference TRBV7-9 and TRBJ2-5, the full variable domain reads DTGVSQNPRHKITKRGQNVTFRCDPISEHNRLYWYRQTLGQGPEFLTYFQNEAQLEKSRLLSDRFSAERPKGSFSTLEIQRTEQGDSAMYLCASSLTSGPQETQYFGPGTRLLVL.

The rearrangement joins TRBV7-8 to TRBJ1-4; 9 nucleotides match TRBD1. Germline assignment: CDR1 SGHVS and CDR2 FQNEAQ. This CDR3 has 14 residues. The V and J ends lost 5 bases and 7 bases, in that order; junction bases with no gene match: 5. The CDR3 reads CASSPGTGSEKLFF. CDR3 nucleotide sequence: TGTGCCAGCAGCCCCGGGACAGGGAGTGAAAAACTGTTTTTT.

V usage is TRBV28 and J usage is TRBJ2-7; 8 bases map to TRBD1. This CDR3 contains 18 residues. J lost 3 bases, V lost 2 bases, and 15 bases had no gene match. The germline V gene has CDR1 MDHEN and CDR2 SYDVKM. CDR3 in amino acids: CASSLVPTGVVGGYEQYF. CDR3 sequence (DNA): TGTGCCAGCAGTTTAGTCCCGACAGGGGTGGTGGGTGGCTACGAGCAGTACTTC.

A remark on this clone: The sample holds other DNA sequences that translate to the same CDR3. This chain joins TRBV28 and TRBJ2-7; D may be TRBD1 (5 bases). This CDR3 has 14 residues. Germline V lookup: CDR1 MDHEN, CDR2 SYDVKM. Trimming took off 2 bases at V and 0 bases at J, with 8 bases between the two ends. CDR3 protein: CASSLTGSSYEQYF. The CDR3 coding sequence is TGTGCCAGCAGTTTAACAGGAAGCTCCTACGAGCAGTACTTC.

This chain uses TRBV28 with TRBJ1-2; 8 bases map to TRBD1. The J segment lost 4 bases and the V segment lost 5 bases, leaving 6 bases of the junction unmatched. This CDR3 contains 14 residues. Germline CDR1 MDHEN, CDR2 SYDVKM. The CDR3 region has the DNA TGTGCCAGCAGTCTTCCTACAGGGGGCTATGGCTACACCTTC. It specifies CASSLPTGGYGYTF.

The rearrangement links TRBV2 to TRBJ2-5, with TRBD1 matching over 9 bases. Germline CDR1 is SNHLY and CDR2 is FYNNEI. J was trimmed by 5 bases and V by 5 bases; bases with no gene match: 6. The CDR3 loop spans 14 amino acids. The CDR3 bases are TGTGCCAGCAGTCCACAGGGGGCATCGGAGACCCAGTACTTC. This translates into CASSPQGASETQYF.

The gene calls are TRBV27 and TRBJ2-7, with a weak D call TRBD1 (6 bases). The CDR3 spans 14 residues. V was shortened by 6 bases and J by 2 bases, with 14 bases between the two germline ends. Germline assignment: CDR1 MNHEY and CDR2 SMNVEV (reference sequence). This CDR3 is CASSYADRTYEQYF. As DNA, the CDR3 is TGTGCCAGCAGCTATGCTGACAGGACCTACGAGCAGTACTTC.

The rearrangement links TRBV9 to TRBJ2-5, with 11 bases aligning to TRBD2. The CDR3 loop spans 17 amino acids. The V segment lost 4 bases and the J segment 11 bases; nucleotides outside the gene matches: 19. Per the germline V gene, CDR1 is SGDLS and CDR2 is YYNGEE. The CDR3 loop is CASSLTAIAGGPDEQYF. CDR3 DNA: TGTGCCAGCAGCCTCACGGCAATAGCGGGAGGGCCGGATGAGCAGTACTTC.